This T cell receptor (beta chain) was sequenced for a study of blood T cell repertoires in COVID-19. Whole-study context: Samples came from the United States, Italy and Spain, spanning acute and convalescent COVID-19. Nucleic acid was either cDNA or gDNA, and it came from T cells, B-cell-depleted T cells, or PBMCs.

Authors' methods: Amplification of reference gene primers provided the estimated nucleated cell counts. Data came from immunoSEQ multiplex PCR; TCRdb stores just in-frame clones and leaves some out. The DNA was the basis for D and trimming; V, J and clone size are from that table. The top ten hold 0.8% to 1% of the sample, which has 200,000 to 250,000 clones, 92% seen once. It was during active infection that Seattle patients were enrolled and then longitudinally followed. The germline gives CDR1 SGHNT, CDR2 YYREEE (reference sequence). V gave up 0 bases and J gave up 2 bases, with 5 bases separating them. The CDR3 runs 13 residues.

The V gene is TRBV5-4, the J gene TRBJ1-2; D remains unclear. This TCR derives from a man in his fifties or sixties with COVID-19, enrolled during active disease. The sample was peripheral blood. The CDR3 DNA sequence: TGTGCCAGCAGCTTGGCCAGGAACTATGGCTACACCTTC. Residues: CASSLARNYGYTF. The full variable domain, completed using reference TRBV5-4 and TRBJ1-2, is ETGVTQSPTHLIKTRGQQVTLRCSSQSGHNTVSWYQQALGQGPQFIFQYYREEENGRGNFPPRFSGLQFPNYSSELNVNALELDDSALYLCASSLARNYGYTFGSGTRLTVV.